A single sample gave rise to the 13 T cell receptor beta chains below, sequenced in a study of cytomegalovirus exposure and HLA in healthy donors. PCR used 60 Vbeta primers and 13 Jbeta primers. Using immunoSEQ multiplex PCR, the repertoire was profiled, and TCRdb retains in-frame clones only, with some absent. Its table records about 160,000 clones. The specimen sequenced was PBMCs. These receptors all stem from a woman aged 55-69 years in good health and CMV-seronegative.

The chain carries TRBV5-6 and TRBJ2-7, with 8 bases matching TRBD2. Looked up from germline, CDR1 is SGHDT and CDR2 is YYEEEE. The CDR3 has 16 amino acids. With 4 bases clipped from V and 0 bases from J, the junction kept 9 bases outside the gene matches. CDR3: CASSQGLETSSYEQYF. In DNA, the CDR3 is TGTGCCAGCAGCCAGGGACTAGAAACCTCCTCCTACGAGCAGTACTTC.

This clone registers medium-sized by frequency. The chain combines TRBV7-9 with TRBJ1-3, with 7 nucleotides matching TRBD1. J was trimmed by 10 bases and V by 3 bases; bases with no gene match: 6. Germline assignment: CDR1 SEHNR and CDR2 FQNEAQ (reference sequence). The CDR3 totals 13 residues. CDR3: CASSFDRARTIYF. For the CDR3, the DNA is TGTGCCAGCAGCTTCGACAGGGCTCGGACCATATATTTT.

The chain couples TRBV7-8 to TRBJ1-5; 8 bases map to TRBD1. CDR3 length equals 16 residues. Trimming removed 4 bases from V and 5 bases from J; junction bases left unmatched: 10. Germline assignment: CDR1 SGHVS and CDR2 FQNEAQ. Written as DNA, the CDR3 is TGTGCCAGCAGCTCAGGACAGGGAAGTTTTGATCAGCCCCAGCATTTT. Translating gives CASSSGQGSFDQPQHF.

This chain uses TRBV4-1 with TRBJ1-2; 8 bases align to TRBD1. The CDR3 has 15 residues. With 2 bases clipped from V and 2 bases from J, the junction kept 4 bases outside the gene matches. The germline V gene encodes CDR1 MGHRA and CDR2 YSYEKL. The CDR3 here is CASSQPWTGNYGYTF. DNA for the CDR3: TGCGCCAGCAGCCAACCTTGGACAGGGAACTATGGCTACACCTTC.

The rearrangement uses TRBV13 and TRBJ1-1; a possible D gene is TRBD1 (6 bases). The CDR3 consists of 15 residues. The germline V gene has CDR1 PRHDT and CDR2 FYEKMQ (reference sequence). V was trimmed by 5 bases and J by 5 bases, leaving 18 bases between them. The CDR3 reads CASSRVRVRGTEAFF. The CDR3 DNA is TGTGCCAGCAGCAGGGTAAGAGTTAGGGGGACTGAAGCTTTCTTT. Complete variable domain (other parts from reference TRBV13 and TRBJ1-1): AAGVIQSPRHLIKEKRETATLKCYPIPRHDTVYWYQQGPGQDPQFLISFYEKMQSDKGSIPDRFSAQQFSDYHSELNMSSLELGDSALYFCASSRVRVRGTEAFFGQGTRLTVV.

The chain joins TRBV10-3 to TRBJ1-1; D remains ambiguous. V shed 10 bases and J shed 2 bases, with 17 bases lying between them. Germline V lookup: CDR1 ENHRY, CDR2 SYGVKD. The CDR3 contains 14 residues. Here the CDR3 reads CATTVGTENTEAFF. CDR3 nucleotide sequence: TGTGCCACTACCGTTGGAACAGAAAACACTGAAGCTTTCTTT.

The chain uses TRBV5-5 and TRBJ1-2; D is uncertain. Germline values: CDR1 SGHKS, CDR2 YYEKEE (reference sequence). The V end lost 6 bases, the J end lost 0 bases, and 12 bases lay between the germline ends. This CDR3 is 14 amino acids long. The CDR3 region has the DNA TGTGCCAGCATCCCCGGCAGCGCTAACTATGGCTACACCTTC. It is translated as CASIPGSANYGYTF.

The V and J genes are TRBV11-2 and TRBJ2-3, with D unclear. The CDR3 has 14 residues. CDR1 SGHAT and CDR2 FQNNGV come from the germline V gene. V gave up 5 bases and J gave up 2 bases, with 11 bases separating them. DNA of the CDR3: TGTGCCAGCAGCCGCGGCCTCCCCACAGATACGCAGTATTTT. Its protein product is CASSRGLPTDTQYF.

V is TRBV2 and J is TRBJ1-1; a weak D match, TRBD1 (6 bases). Germline CDR1 and CDR2: SNHLY and FYNNEI. The length of the CDR3 is 14 residues. The V end lost 3 bases, the J end lost 11 bases, and 19 bases lay between the germline ends. As DNA, the CDR3 is TGTGCCAGCAGTGACCGAAACAGGGTAGGTCGCGCTTTCTTT. Its translation: CASSDRNRVGRAFF.

The rearrangement joins TRBV10-3 to TRBJ1-1; no reliable D call. CDR3 length equals 16 residues. Trimming pared 10 bases from V and 4 bases from J, leaving 25 bases between. Germline-derived CDR1 and CDR2 are ENHRY and SYGVKD. CDR3 DNA sequence: TGTGCCACCCGAGCGGGTGAAGGGCGGACCTTCACTGAAGCTTTCTTT. Translation gives CATRAGEGRTFTEAFF.

The rearrangement uses TRBV2 and TRBJ2-7; possibly TRBD1 for D (6 bases). With 7 bases removed from V and 7 bases from J, the gap between germline ends came to 17 bases. The CDR3 is made up of 13 amino acids. In germline, CDR1 is SNHLY, CDR2 FYNNEI. This chain's CDR3 is CASIDGQFREQYF. The CDR3 DNA follows: TGTGCCAGCATCGATGGACAGTTTAGGGAGCAGTACTTC. The variable domain in full, with the rest retrieved from reference TRBV2 and TRBJ2-7, is EPEVTQTPSHQVTQMGQEVILRCVPISNHLYFYWYRQILGQKVEFLVSFYNNEISEKSEIFDDQFSVERPDGSNFTLKIRSTKLEDSAMYFCASIDGQFREQYFGPGTRLTVT.

The chain carries TRBV25-1 and TRBJ1-2; 8 bases map to TRBD1. The CDR3 contains 17 residues. With V trimmed by 1 base and J by 5 bases, 12 bases remained unmatched. CDR1 is MGHDK and CDR2 is SYGVNS in the germline V gene. In nucleotides, the CDR3 is TGTGCCAGCAGTGAATTGGAGACAGGGGCCTCAAGGTATGGCTACACCTTC. This encodes CASSELETGASRYGYTF.

The rearrangement uses TRBV5-1 and TRBJ2-7; D is unclear. V dropped 0 bases and J dropped 5 bases, with 12 bases sitting between them. The CDR3 extends over 14 amino acids. From germline, CDR1 is SGHRS and CDR2 YFSETQ. The CDR3 loop reads CASSLALTKDEQYF. The CDR3 DNA follows: TGCGCCAGCAGCTTGGCACTAACTAAAGACGAGCAGTACTTC.